This T cell receptor beta chain originates from a study of STAT5B mutations in CD4+ large granular lymphocyte leukemia. Regarding the study as a whole: 8/27 top patient clones versus 2/35 control clones were TRBV06-family.

Measured with immunoSEQ multiplex PCR; TCRdb has only the in-frame clones, and not every one. This repertoire shows 9,800 or so clones, approximately 83% found once; its top ten account for about two thirds. In the case of this clone: The antigen is undetermined.

The CDR3 contains 13 residues. Trimming removed 3 bases from V and 6 bases from J, with 11 bases in between. Germline lookup yields CDR1 MNHNS and CDR2 SASEGT. This receptor was obtained from a man aged 60-69 years with CD4+ T-cell large granular lymphocyte leukemia. Input material: PBMCs. V gene TRBV6-1 combines with J gene TRBJ1-2; D unresolved. In DNA, the CDR3 is TGTGCCAGCAGTGATCCTTCTAGACATGGCTACACCTTC. Protein: CASSDPSRHGYTF.